This TCR beta chain was identified in a study of cytomegalovirus exposure and HLA in healthy donors. Regarding the study as a whole: Solely CMV serostatus was available to characterize immune exposure. The classifier, whose performance was assessed in both the original and validation cohorts, reportedly diagnosed cytomegalovirus status with high specificity and sensitivity.

Use of 60 Vbeta and 13 Jbeta primers characterized the PCR. Profiling relied on immunoSEQ multiplex PCR, and the TCRdb table lists in-frame clones only, not all of them. The table records 110,000 to 150,000 clones, around 80% of them present only once. Details on this clone: The antigen remains undetermined.

With 3 bases removed from V and 6 bases from J, the gap between germline ends came to 11 bases. The germline V gene has CDR1 SGHTA and CDR2 FQGNSA. This CDR3 comprises 13 residues. The rearrangement uses TRBV7-2 and TRBJ1-1; D call uncertain. This sequence was found in a woman aged 60 to 75 in good health and CMV-seropositive. Sequenced: PBMCs. The CDR3 sequence: CASSFRRSSEAFF. CDR3 coding DNA: TGTGCCAGCAGCTTCCGACGTAGCTCTGAAGCTTTCTTT. The full variable domain, its missing parts supplied by reference TRBV7-2 and TRBJ1-1, is GAGVSQSPSNKVTEKGKDVELRCDPISGHTALYWYRQSLGQGLEFLIYFQGNSAPDKSGLPSDRFSAERTGGSVSTLTIQRTQQEDSAVYLCASSFRRSSEAFFGQGTRLTVV.